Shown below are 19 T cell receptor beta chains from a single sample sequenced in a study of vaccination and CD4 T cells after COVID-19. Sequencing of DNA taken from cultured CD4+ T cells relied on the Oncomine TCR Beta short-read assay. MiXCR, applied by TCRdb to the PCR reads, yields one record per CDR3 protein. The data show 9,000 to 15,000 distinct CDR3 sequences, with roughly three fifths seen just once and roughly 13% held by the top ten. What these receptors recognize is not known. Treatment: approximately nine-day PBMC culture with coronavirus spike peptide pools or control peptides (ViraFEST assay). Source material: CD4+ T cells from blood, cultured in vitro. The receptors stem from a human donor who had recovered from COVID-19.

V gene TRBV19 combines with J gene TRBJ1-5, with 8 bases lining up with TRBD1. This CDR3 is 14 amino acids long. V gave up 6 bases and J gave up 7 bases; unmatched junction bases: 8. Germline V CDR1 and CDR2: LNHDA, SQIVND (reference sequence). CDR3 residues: CASSLRGPSQPQHF. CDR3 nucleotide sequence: TGTGCCAGTAGCCTCAGGGGGCCGAGCCAGCCCCAGCATTTT.

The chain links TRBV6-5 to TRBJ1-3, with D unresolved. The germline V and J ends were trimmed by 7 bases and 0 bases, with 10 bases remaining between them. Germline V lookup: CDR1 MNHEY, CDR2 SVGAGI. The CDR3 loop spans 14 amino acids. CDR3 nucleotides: TGTGCCAGCAATTATATGGGCTCTGGAAACACCATATATTTT. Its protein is CASNYMGSGNTIYF.

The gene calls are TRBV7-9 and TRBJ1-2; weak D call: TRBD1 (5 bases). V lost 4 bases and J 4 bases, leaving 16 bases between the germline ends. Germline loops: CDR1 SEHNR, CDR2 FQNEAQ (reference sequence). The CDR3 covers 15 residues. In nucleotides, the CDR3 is TGTGCCAGCAGCTCAAACTTCGACAGTCTCTATGGCTACACCTTC. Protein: CASSSNFDSLYGYTF.

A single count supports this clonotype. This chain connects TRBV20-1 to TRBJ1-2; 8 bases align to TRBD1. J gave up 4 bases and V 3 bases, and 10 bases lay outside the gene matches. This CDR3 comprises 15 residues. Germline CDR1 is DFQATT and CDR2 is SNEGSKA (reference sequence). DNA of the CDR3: TGCAGTGCTAGTAACCAGGGGGCGCCGGGCTATGGCTACACCTTC. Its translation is CSASNQGAPGYGYTF.

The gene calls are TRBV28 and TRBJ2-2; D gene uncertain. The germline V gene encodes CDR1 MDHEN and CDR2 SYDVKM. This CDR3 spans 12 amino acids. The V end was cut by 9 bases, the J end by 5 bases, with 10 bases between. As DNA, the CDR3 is TGTGCCAGTTCACTTGCGACCGGGGAGCTGTTTTTT. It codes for CASSLATGELFF. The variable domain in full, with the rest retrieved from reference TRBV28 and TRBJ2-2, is DVKVTQSSRYLVKRTGEKVFLECVQDMDHENMFWYRQDPGLGLRLIYFSYDVKMKEKGDIPEGYSVSREKKERFSLILESASTNQTSMYLCASSLATGELFFGEGSRLTVL.

CDR3 DNA sequence: TGCGCCAGCAGCCAAATGAAGTCGGATCAGCCCCAGCATTTT. Encoded protein: CASSQMKSDQPQHF. The rearrangement joins TRBV4-1 to TRBJ1-5; D is ambiguous. The CDR3 contains 14 residues. Germline lookup yields CDR1 MGHRA and CDR2 YSYEKL. V was pared by 2 bases and J by 5 bases, with 10 bases between.

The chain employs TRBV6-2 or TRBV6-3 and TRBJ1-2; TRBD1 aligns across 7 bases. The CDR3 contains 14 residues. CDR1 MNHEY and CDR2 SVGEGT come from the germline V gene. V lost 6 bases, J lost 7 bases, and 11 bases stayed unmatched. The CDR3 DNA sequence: TGTGCCAGCAGACAAGGGGGCAGGGGTCCTGGCTACACCTTC. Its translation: CASRQGGRGPGYTF.

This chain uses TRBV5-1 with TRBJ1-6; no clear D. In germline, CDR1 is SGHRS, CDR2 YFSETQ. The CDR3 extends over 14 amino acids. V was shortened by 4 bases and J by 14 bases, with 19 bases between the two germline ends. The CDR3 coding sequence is TGCGCCAGCAGCCCCGGACTGAGGTCGGGCGCCCTCCACTTT. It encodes CASSPGLRSGALHF. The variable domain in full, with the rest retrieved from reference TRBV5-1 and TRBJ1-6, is KAGVTQTPRYLIKTRGQQVTLSCSPISGHRSVSWYQQTPGQGLQFLFEYFSETQRNKGNFPGRFSGRQFSNSRSEMNVSTLELGDSALYLCASSPGLRSGALHFGNGTRLTVT.

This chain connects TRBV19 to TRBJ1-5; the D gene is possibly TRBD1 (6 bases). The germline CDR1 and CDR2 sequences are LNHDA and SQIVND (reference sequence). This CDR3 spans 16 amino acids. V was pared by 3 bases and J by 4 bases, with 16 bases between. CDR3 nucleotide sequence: TGTGCCAGTAGTATTAGGTCAGGGGCGCCGAATCAGCCCCAGCATTTT. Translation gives CASSIRSGAPNQPQHF.

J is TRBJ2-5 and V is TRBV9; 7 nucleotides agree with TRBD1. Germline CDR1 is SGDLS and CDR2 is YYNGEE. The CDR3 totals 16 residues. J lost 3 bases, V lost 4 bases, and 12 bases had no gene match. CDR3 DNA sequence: TGTGCCAGCAGCCCCCGGACAGGCGTAGACAAAGAGACCCAGTACTTC. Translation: CASSPRTGVDKETQYF.

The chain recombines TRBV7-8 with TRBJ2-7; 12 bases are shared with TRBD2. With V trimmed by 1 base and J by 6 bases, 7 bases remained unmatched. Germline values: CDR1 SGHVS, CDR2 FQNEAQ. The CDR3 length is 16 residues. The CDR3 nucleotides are TGTGCCAGCAGCTTAGGACTAGCGGGAGTACTTCGCGAGCAGTACTTC. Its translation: CASSLGLAGVLREQYF. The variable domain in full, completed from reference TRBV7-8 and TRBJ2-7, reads GAGVSQSPRYKVAKRGQDVALRCDPISGHVSLFWYQQALGQGPEFLTYFQNEAQLDKSGLPSDRFFAERPEGSVSTLKIQRTQQEDSAVYLCASSLGLAGVLREQYFGPGTRLTVT.

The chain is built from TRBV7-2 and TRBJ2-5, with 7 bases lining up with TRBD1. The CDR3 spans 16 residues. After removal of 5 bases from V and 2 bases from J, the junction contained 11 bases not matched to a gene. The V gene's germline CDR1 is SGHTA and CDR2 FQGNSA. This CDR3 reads CASSPLFGTDQETQYF. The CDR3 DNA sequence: TGTGCCAGCAGCCCTCTTTTTGGGACAGATCAAGAGACCCAGTACTTC.

DNA of the CDR3: TGTGCCAGCAGCCCGACTAGCGGCAGCTGGGACGGGGAGCTGTTTTTT. This sequence encodes CASSPTSGSWDGELFF. The chain recombines TRBV5-4 with TRBJ2-2; 9 bases are a match to TRBD2. The ends lost 4 bases at V and 7 bases at J; junction bases unmatched: 11. CDR1 is SGHNT, CDR2 YYREEE, per germline (reference sequence). CDR3 length equals 16 residues.

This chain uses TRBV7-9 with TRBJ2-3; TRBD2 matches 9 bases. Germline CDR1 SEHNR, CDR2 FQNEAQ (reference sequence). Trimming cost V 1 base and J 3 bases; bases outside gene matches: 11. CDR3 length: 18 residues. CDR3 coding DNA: TGTGCCAGCAGCTTAGGGACTCTAGCGGGATTCGGGACAGATACGCAGTATTTT. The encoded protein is CASSLGTLAGFGTDTQYF. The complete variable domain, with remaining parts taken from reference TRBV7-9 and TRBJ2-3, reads DTGVSQNPRHKITKRGQNVTFRCDPISEHNRLYWYRQTLGQGPEFLTYFQNEAQLEKSRLLSDRFSAERPKGSFSTLEIQRTEQGDSAMYLCASSLGTLAGFGTDTQYFGPGTRLTVL.

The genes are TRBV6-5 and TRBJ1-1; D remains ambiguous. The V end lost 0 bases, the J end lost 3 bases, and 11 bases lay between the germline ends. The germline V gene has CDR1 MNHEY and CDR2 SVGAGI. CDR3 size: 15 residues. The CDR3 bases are TGTGCCAGCAGTTACTCGATCCAGTTCTACACTGAAGCTTTCTTT. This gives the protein CASSYSIQFYTEAFF.

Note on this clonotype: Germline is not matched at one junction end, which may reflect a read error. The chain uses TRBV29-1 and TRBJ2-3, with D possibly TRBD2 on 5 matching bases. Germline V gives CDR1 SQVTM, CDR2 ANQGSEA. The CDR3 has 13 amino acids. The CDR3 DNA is TGCAGCCTTGAGGGAAATCATGCAGATACGCAGTATTTT. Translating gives CSLEGNHADTQYF.

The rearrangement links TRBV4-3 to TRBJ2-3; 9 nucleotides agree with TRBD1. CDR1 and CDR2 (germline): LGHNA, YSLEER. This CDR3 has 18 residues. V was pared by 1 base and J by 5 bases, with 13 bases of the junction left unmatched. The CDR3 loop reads CASSQAWNRDRAQDTQYF. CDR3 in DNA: TGCGCCAGCAGCCAAGCCTGGAATCGGGACAGGGCGCAAGATACGCAGTATTTT.

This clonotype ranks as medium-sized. The CDR3 sequence is CASKVEAQATGELFF. The DNA for the CDR3 is TGTGCCAGCAAAGTTGAGGCCCAGGCCACCGGGGAGCTGTTTTTT. V usage is TRBV6-1 and J usage is TRBJ2-2; no clear D gene. The CDR3 totals 15 residues. Trimming pared 7 bases from V and 4 bases from J, leaving 16 bases between. In germline, CDR1 is MNHNS, CDR2 SASEGT.

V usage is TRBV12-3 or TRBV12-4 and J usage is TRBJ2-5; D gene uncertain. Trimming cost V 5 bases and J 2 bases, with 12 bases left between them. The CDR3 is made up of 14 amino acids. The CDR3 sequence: CASSPWTNQETQYF. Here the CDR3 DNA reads TGTGCCAGCAGTCCCTGGACGAATCAAGAGACCCAGTACTTC.